Below are 15 T cell receptor beta chains sequenced from a single sample in a study of T cell clonality in common variable immunodeficiency. Here immunoSEQ multiplex PCR was the method, and the copy in TCRdb shows in-frame clones only, minus some. The sample yields roughly 32,000 clones, without any singletons. Sequenced sample: peripheral blood mononuclear cells. The receptors stem from a person between 18 and 75 years old in good health.

This clone was seen at least ten times. The missing CDR3 end, 3 residues past where the read stops, is filled in from the germline J gene. The chain combines TRBV18 with TRBJ2-5; no definite D call. CDR1 and CDR2 from the germline V gene are KGHSH and LQKENI. This CDR3 comprises 12 residues. V gave up 0 bases and J gave up 5 bases, with 4 bases separating them. CDR3 bases read: TGTGCCAGCTCACCACCCGGGGAGACC. Its translation: CASSPPGET. The whole CDR3 region reads CASSPPGETQYF.

Many counts were recorded for this clone. The missing CDR3 end, 3 residues past where the read stops, is filled in from the germline J gene. The chain uses TRBV30 and TRBJ2-3, with 8 nucleotides matching TRBD2. Germline V gene data show CDR1 as GTSNPN and CDR2 as SVGIG (reference sequence). The V segment lost 0 bases and the J segment 0 bases; nucleotides outside the gene matches: 8. The CDR3 consists of 17 residues. CDR3 residues: CAWSVLGLAVSTDTQYF. Partial CDR3 DNA: TGTGCCTGGAGTGTACTAGGACTAGCTGTGAGCACAGATACG.

In its sample, this clone was seen many times. The missing CDR3 end, 3 residues past where the read stops, is filled in from the germline J gene. The V gene is TRBV18, the J gene TRBJ1-5, with no clear D. Germline V gene data show CDR1 as KGHSH and CDR2 as LQKENI. V was cut by 4 bases and J by 3 bases, with 7 bases left in between. The length of the CDR3 is 13 residues. Partial CDR3 DNA: TGTGCCAGCTCACAGGCAGTCAATCAGCCC. Encoded protein: CASSQAVNQP. From start to end, the CDR3 is CASSQAVNQPQHF.

This clone came up many times. The DNA ends 3 residues before the CDR3 does, and the rest of the CDR3 is filled in from the germline J gene. The chain employs TRBV7-2 and TRBJ2-3; D unclear. The CDR3 runs to 11 residues. CDR1 is SGHTA and CDR2 is FQGNSA in the germline V gene. This chain's CDR3 is CASSTYETQYF. CDR3 DNA, as far as it was read: TGTGCCAGCAGCACCTACGAGACG.

This clone has ten or more counts. The CDR3 is cut off 3 residues early in the read; its end comes from the germline J gene. J is TRBJ2-1 and V is TRBV20-1, with a tentative D call TRBD2 (5 bases). The CDR3 totals 13 residues. V gave up 7 bases and J gave up 6 bases, with 16 bases separating them. Germline loops: CDR1 DFQATT, CDR2 SNEGSKA (reference sequence). The CDR3 DNA, read in part, is TGCAGTGTTCCCTCGGACTCGTGCAATGAG. Translation gives CSVPSDSCNE. The full CDR3 protein reads CSVPSDSCNEQFF.

This clone was picked up many times. Read data end 3 residues before the CDR3 end; the end is taken from the germline J gene. The V and J genes are TRBV7-2 and TRBJ2-1, with TRBD1 as a possible D gene (6 bases). Germline loops: CDR1 SGHTA, CDR2 FQGNSA. The ends were cut back, 5 bases at V and 7 bases at J, with 12 bases in the middle. The CDR3 has 13 amino acids. The CDR3 spells CASSQQGWNEQFF. The sequenced CDR3 bases are TGTGCCAGCAGCCAACAGGGCTGGAATGAG.

This clone was found a few times. The sequenced fragment ends 3 residues before the CDR3 boundary, so the rest is inferred from the germline J gene. The chain is built from TRBV29-1 and TRBJ1-3; D is perhaps TRBD1 (6 bases). With 6 bases removed from V and 2 bases from J, the gap between germline ends came to 11 bases. From germline, CDR1 is SQVTM and CDR2 ANQGSEA. The CDR3 spans 13 residues. The covered CDR3 bases are TGCAGCGTCAATACAGGGACTGGAAACACC. Translated, it gives CSVNTGTGNT. The entire CDR3 sequence reads CSVNTGTGNTIYF. Looking up the rest from reference TRBV29-1 and TRBJ1-3 gives the full variable domain: SAVISQKPSRDICQRGTSLTIQCQVDSQVTMMFWYRQQPGQSLTLIATANQGSEATYESGFVIDKFPISRPNLTFSTLTVSNMSPEDSSIYLCSVNTGTGNTIYFGEGSWLTVV.

There are many counts of this clone. The sequenced fragment ends 3 residues before the CDR3 boundary, so the rest is inferred from the germline J gene. The chain is built from TRBV3-1 (or the pseudogene TRBV3-2) and TRBJ2-5; possible D gene TRBD1, 5 bases. This CDR3 region has 13 residues. Germline V gives CDR1 LGHDT, CDR2 YNNKEL (reference sequence). Trimming took 1 base from V and 4 from J, leaving 7 bases between them. The CDR3 sequence: CASSQGGRETQYF. CDR3 DNA (partial): TGTGCCAGCAGCCAAGGGGGCCGAGAGACC.

This clone was seen ten or more times. The missing CDR3 end, 3 residues past where the read stops, is filled in from the germline J gene. The rearrangement uses TRBV30 and TRBJ2-1; D is possibly TRBD2 (5 bases). This CDR3 is built from 14 residues. The V gene's germline CDR1 is GTSNPN and CDR2 SVGIG (reference sequence). V gave up 2 bases and J gave up 1 base, with 9 bases separating them. The CDR3 reads CAWSTTSSYNEQFF. Partial CDR3 DNA: TGTGCCTGGAGTACCACTAGTTCCTACAATGAG.

This clone appeared many times. The read finishes 3 residues shy of the CDR3 end, and the germline J gene is used to complete it. V usage is TRBV19 and J usage is TRBJ2-7, with no clear D. Germline V gives CDR1 LNHDA, CDR2 SQIVND (reference sequence). Trimming shortened V by 3 bases and J by 3 bases, and 9 bases separated the two germline ends. This CDR3 comprises 13 residues. The part of the CDR3 DNA that was read is TGTGCCAGTAGTATCTACAGCTTCTACGAG. It yields the protein CASSIYSFYE. The whole CDR3 protein reads CASSIYSFYEQYF.

This clone was seen repeatedly, ten times or more. Read coverage stops 3 residues before the CDR3 terminus; the germline J gene supplies the remainder. This chain connects TRBV7-2 to TRBJ2-3; 8 bases agree with TRBD1. The CDR3 sequence is 13 residues long. Germline V gene data show CDR1 as SGHTA and CDR2 as FQGNSA. J gave up 6 bases and V 1 base, and 0 bases lay outside the gene matches. The CDR3 bases that were read are TGTGCCAGCAGCTTAGACAGGGGGGATACG. Amino acids: CASSLDRGDT. The whole CDR3 region reads CASSLDRGDTQYF.

This clone was seen at least ten times. The DNA ends 3 residues before the CDR3 does, and the rest of the CDR3 is filled in from the germline J gene. This chain uses TRBV6-2 or TRBV6-3 with TRBJ2-5; 9 nucleotides agree with TRBD1. Trimming removed 7 bases from V and 4 bases from J; junction bases left unmatched: 7. The CDR3 runs to 14 residues. CDR1 is MNHEY and CDR2 is SVGEGT in the germline V gene. The CDR3 loop reads CASTDRGGTETQYF. Incomplete CDR3 DNA: TGTGCCAGCACCGACAGGGGGGGTACAGAGACC.

This clone showed up many times. The read ends 3 residues before the CDR3 terminus; that terminus is restored from the germline J gene. The chain recombines TRBV5-8 with TRBJ1-5, with D possibly TRBD1 on 5 matching bases. Per germline, CDR1 SGHTS and CDR2 YDEGEE. V was trimmed by 5 bases and J by 4 bases, leaving 10 bases between them. The CDR3 consists of 13 residues. CDR3 region: CASRVAGNQPQHF. Partial CDR3 DNA: TGTGCCAGCAGAGTTGCAGGGAATCAGCCC.

This clone was detected many times. The read is 3 residues too short to cover the CDR3 end, so that end is filled in from the germline J gene. This chain links TRBV5-1 with TRBJ2-5, with D perhaps TRBD1 (7 bases). Trimming removed 4 bases from V and 4 bases from J, with 14 bases in between. The CDR3 is 14 residues long. Germline V lookup: CDR1 SGHRS, CDR2 YFSETQ. CDR3 bases read: TGCGCCAGCAGCCCAGGAGGGGGCCGAGAGACC. It is translated as CASSPGGGRET. The whole CDR3 reads CASSPGGGRETQYF.

This clone was picked up many times. The read ends 3 residues shy of where the CDR3 ends; the end is completed using the germline J gene. V and J are TRBV20-1 and TRBJ1-2; D gene unclear. Deletions cut 6 bases from V and 4 bases from J, with 15 bases between. CDR1 is DFQATT, CDR2 SNEGSKA, per germline (reference sequence). CDR3 length: 13 amino acids. The part of the CDR3 DNA that was read is TGCAGTGCCGAACTCGAACAGCTCTATGGC. Amino acid sequence: CSAELEQLYG. The entire CDR3 protein reads CSAELEQLYGYTF.